The 8 T cell receptor beta chains below come from one sample, sequenced in a study of blood T cell repertoires in COVID-19. Assay used: immunoSEQ multiplex PCR; TCRdb lists only in-frame clones, some missing. The sample holds roughly 120,000 clones, approximately 85% seen once. The sample taken for sequencing was peripheral blood. The receptors come from a woman between 55 and 75 years old with COVID-19, enrolled during active disease.

The rearrangement uses TRBV7-3 and TRBJ2-3; the match to TRBD2 covers 11 bases. The CDR3 consists of 15 residues. Germline loops: CDR1 SGHTA, CDR2 FQGTGA. V lost 5 bases to trimming and J lost 5 bases; unmatched junction nucleotides: 6. This CDR3 reads CASSLSGGAGDTQYF. CDR3 DNA: TGTGCCAGCAGCCTTAGCGGGGGGGCTGGAGATACGCAGTATTTT.

This chain uses TRBV7-9 with TRBJ1-4; D ambiguous. V was trimmed by 2 bases and J by 6 bases, leaving 16 bases between them. The CDR3 totals 16 residues. Germline assignment: CDR1 SEHNR and CDR2 FQNEAQ (reference sequence). CDR3 bases: TGTGCCAGCAGCTTACCCACTGACACCCGTGATGAAAAACTGTTTTTT. This sequence encodes CASSLPTDTRDEKLFF.

J is TRBJ2-5 and V is TRBV13, with 9 bases that match TRBD2. The germline gives CDR1 PRHDT, CDR2 FYEKMQ (reference sequence). This CDR3 has 17 amino acids. With V trimmed by 1 base and J by 1 base, 7 bases remained unmatched. In nucleotides, the CDR3 is TGTGCCAGCAGCTTAGTCATTAGCGGGGGTCTCCAAGAGACCCAGTACTTC. Amino acids: CASSLVISGGLQETQYF.

The chain joins TRBV5-6 to TRBJ1-2; TRBD1 agrees at 9 bases. CDR3 length: 14 amino acids. V gave up 4 bases and J gave up 8 bases; unmatched junction bases: 9. Germline CDR1 reads SGHDT; CDR2 reads YYEEEE. CDR3 residues: CASSIGQGPGGYTF. The CDR3 region has the DNA TGTGCCAGCAGCATAGGACAGGGGCCAGGGGGCTACACCTTC. Looking up the rest from reference TRBV5-6 and TRBJ1-2 gives the full variable domain: DAGVTQSPTHLIKTRGQQVTLRCSPKSGHDTVSWYQQALGQGPQFIFQYYEEEERQRGNFPDRFSGHQFPNYSSELNVNALLLGDSALYLCASSIGQGPGGYTFGSGTRLTVV.

CDR3 sequence reads: CASSGFGTGSSGNTIYF. For the CDR3, the DNA is TGCGCCAGCAGCGGATTCGGGACAGGGAGTTCTGGAAACACCATATATTTT. The chain combines TRBV5-1 with TRBJ1-3; 9 bases match TRBD1. V gave up 4 bases and J gave up 1 base; unmatched junction bases: 9. The CDR3 is 17 residues long. CDR1 and CDR2 (germline): SGHRS, YFSETQ.

The chain links TRBV6-5 to TRBJ2-7; 7 nucleotides agree with TRBD1. The CDR3 has 15 residues. The germline V gene has CDR1 MNHEY and CDR2 SVGAGI. The J segment lost 9 bases and the V segment lost 1 base, leaving 12 bases of the junction unmatched. CDR3 DNA sequence: TGTGCCAGCAGTTACTTAGGTCAGGGGGACAAAGTGCAGTACTTC. It encodes CASSYLGQGDKVQYF.

V is TRBV27 and J is TRBJ1-6, with D perhaps TRBD1 (5 bases). Germline CDR1 and CDR2: MNHEY and SMNVEV (reference sequence). V gave up 10 bases and J gave up 0 bases, with 34 bases separating them. The CDR3 runs to 22 residues. CDR3 nucleotide sequence: TGTGCCACAACGGGAGTCCCCGACGGGGGGTCCCTATGGAGCTCCTATAATTCACCCCTCCACTTT. Its translation is CATTGVPDGGSLWSSYNSPLHF.

This clone was counted a single time. The genes are TRBV3-1 (or the pseudogene TRBV3-2) and TRBJ1-2; D is unclear. The CDR3 sequence is 14 residues long. Trimming cost V 0 bases and J 8 bases, with 13 bases left between them. Germline loops: CDR1 LGHDT, CDR2 YNNKEL (reference sequence). This chain's CDR3 is CASSQDHSLRGYTF. The CDR3 nucleotides are TGTGCCAGCAGCCAAGATCACTCTCTGAGGGGCTACACCTTC.